This T cell receptor (beta chain) stems from a study of identical twins (dated by TCRdb to about 2016). Background on the whole study: To test whether fetal clonotypes persist, the study used deep sequencing on TCR alpha and beta repertoires from monozygotic twins, unrelated adults of various ages, and cord blood. To rule out contamination, replicate twin experiments were performed at different times with different library preparation protocols. The investigation overall reported the following: Out-of-frame TCR alpha sharing in monozygotic twins was systematically underestimated by recombination models, whereas sharing between unrelated individuals was in agreement with the recombination models. Excess twin sharing in beta out-of-frame sequences was weaker because fewer shared sequences lowered the signal-to-noise ratio. Fewer insertions were carried by abundant cord blood beta clonotypes; a weaker similar trend was observed in young adult naive repertoires, while no such trend was observed in memory repertoires. Compared with coincidental sharing between unrelated individuals, an excess of low generation-probability sequences was observed among out-of-frame TCR alpha sequences shared between twins. Invariant T cells such as MAIT and iNKT could partly confound zero-insertion analyses, although diverse VJ usage argued against such confounding for most clonotypes. Because the same donors could not be followed over many years, conclusions were based on cross-sectional statistical analysis.

Libraries were constructed by 5' RACE. Instrument on record: Illumina HiSeq 2000. A universal primer binding site was added through template switching, and the final cDNA carried a unique molecular identifier so that TCR cDNA molecules could be counted accurately. Specific primers in the conserved constant-segment region were used to synthesize first-strand cDNA for the TCR alpha and beta chains. To control for contamination, every cDNA library was double barcoded, receiving both a SMART-Mk sample barcode and Illumina barcodes. TruSeq adapter sequences, together with Illumina sample barcodes, were added in two successive PCR steps. Sequencing of the TCR alpha and beta cDNA libraries was done on the Illumina HiSeq platform using custom primers. Regarding the original processing steps: Unique molecular identifiers were extracted from raw reads with MiGEC, and CDR3 positions were determined with MiXCR. For each individual, recombination models were inferred using an EM algorithm with the repgenHMM and IGoR tools. The analysis of shared clonotypes was done with the tcR package in R, with sharing normalized by the product of cloneset sizes. To study raw recombination free of thymic and clonal selection effects, out-of-frame nonproductive sequences were analyzed. The public sequencing data were trimmed at Q25 with fastp and processed into clonotypes with MiXCR by TCRdb, which kept only in-frame beta chains. Rows are unified per CDR3 protein, each entry keeping the most common DNA and genes. These V and J calls are TCRdb output, not the study's own analysis. Present in this sample are just over 500,000 distinct CDR3 sequences, less than 25% of which were seen just once. 0.91% of the sample is in the top ten clones.

The germline V gene (reference sequence) specifies DFQATT as CDR1 and SNEGSKA as CDR2. Inclusive of the bounding cysteine and phenylalanine, the CDR3 is 12 residues long. Only the CDR3 DNA stays, 36 bases, in frame from base 1. V was cut back by 8 bases and J by 9 bases, leaving a gap of 20 bases between them. Every donor in the study was a healthy Caucasian. The twin cohort consisted of three pairs of female monozygotic twins, all aged 18 to 29 years. Positive isolation kits from Invitrogen were used to isolate CD4+ and CD8+ T cell populations. In the case of this clonotype: What antigen it recognizes has not been identified. This could be a read error, since a much larger clone is one nucleotide away.

The sample was also linked to a second study, of T cells expressing NK-cell markers. In that second paper, the authors write: Three sorted T-cell subsets (CD3+CD56+NKG2C+, CD3+CD56+NKG2C- and CD3+CD56-NKG2C+) from several donors had their TCR beta-chain repertoires profiled. Of the eight sequenced donors, seven were found to be HCMV-seropositive and one was found to be HCMV-seronegative. In several experiments an anti-gammadeltaTCR antibody was added to restrict sorting to alphabetaTCR-expressing T cells. In roughly 6 donors, the dominant CD3+CD56+NKG2C+ clonotypes were found to rank among the top 10 CD8+ clonotypes and to make up about 1.0-7.5% of CD8+ T cells. Those dominant clonotypes were again the most abundant among CD3+CD56-NKG2C+ cells in a few donors, at about 25-60.1%. It remained unclear whether the expanded NKG2C-expressing T cell clones were specific for HCMV antigens. Randomly selected healthy volunteers, three men and five women, were used as the eight sequenced donors. To determine HCMV serostatus, a commercial ELISA kit was used to detect HCMV-specific IgG in serum. MIGEC handled demultiplexing of the reads and grouping by UMI, while MiTCR was used to assemble and quantify clonotypes. Only TCR cDNA sequences supported by at least two reads were kept to exclude erroneous sequences. The tcR package was used for downstream repertoire analysis, and clonotypes were matched across fractions by CDR3 nucleotide sequence plus V segment. VDJmatch was used to annotate antigen specificity against VDJdb, with one amino acid substitution in CDR3 permitted.

Sequencing was carried out using CD4+ T cells sorted from blood. The sequence joins TRBV20-1 to TRBJ2-7; too little of a D gene remains to name it. This clonotype was obtained from a young woman in good health. The CDR3 is CSSADQEGRQYF. The DNA sequence is given as TGCAGTTCCGCAGACCAAGAAGGCCGGCAGTACTTC.